This record concerns one TCR beta chain sequence. The antigen is not known. The data were taken from a study of T cells after yellow fever vaccination. Points from the study as a whole: Sorted repertoires could include abundant contaminating clonotypes from bulk cells. In post-booster samples, most primary-vaccination clones reappeared (just under 97% CD4, 88% CD8).

This CDR3 comprises 15 residues. Trimming left V 6 bases short and J 0 bases short, with 11 bases between. The germline CDR1 and CDR2 sequences are MNHEY and SMNVEV (reference sequence). TCR cDNA, made by 5'RACE template switching, carried an added universal primer site and UMIs. TCRdb reprocessed the 5' RACE reads via MiXCR and lists one record per CDR3 protein. The table includes under 550,000 distinct CDR3 sequences, 21% detected once. The sample was PBMCs, taken approximately 22 days after the first yellow fever vaccination. This TCR derives from a man between 18 and 29 years old who received the YFV17D yellow fever vaccine. This chain connects TRBV27 to TRBJ1-4; no firm D call. The DNA for the CDR3 is TGTGCCAGCAGCCAGAGACGTGCAACTAATGAAAAACTGTTTTTT. Protein product: CASSQRRATNEKLFF.